This entry concerns a single T cell receptor beta chain. This sample was taken from a study of blood T cell repertoires in COVID-19. Across the study: Collection of acute and convalescent COVID-19 samples took place in the United States, Italy and Spain. Sources were T cells, B-cell-depleted T cells, or PBMCs; the material itself was cDNA or gDNA.

Per the germline V gene, CDR1 is SGHNT and CDR2 is YENEEA. This CDR3 has 13 amino acids. V was pared by 5 bases and J by 3 bases, with 10 bases between. Profiled with immunoSEQ multiplex PCR; TCRdb holds only in-frame clones, not every one. The table shows about 300,000 clones, with 70% to 90% occurring only once. Participant age was roughly 18 to 95 years, and participants resided in approximately 24 US areas. The source material was PBMCs or T cells enriched from blood (not recorded which). This sequence originates from a man aged 25 to 45 who had recovered from COVID-19. This chain connects TRBV11-3 to TRBJ1-1, with no clear D. CDR3 sequence: CASSLGVHTEAFF. The CDR3 region has the DNA TGTGCCAGCAGCCTCGGGGTTCACACTGAAGCTTTCTTT.